Listed here is a single TCR beta chain. This clonotype was counted many times. What antigen it recognizes has not been identified. Per-base qualities were not stored, and no clone one base away is much larger. These data come from a study of early T cells in non-severe SARS-CoV-2 infection (dated by TCRdb to the early 2020s). For context, the study as a whole: Bulk RNA from unsorted whole blood was used for TCR sequencing, so alpha and beta chains could not be paired. The study at large found these results: VDJdb matching was skewed toward anti-spike CD8 responses, so virus-specific expansions were likely underestimated and private and CD4 specificities were missed.

Receptors were amplified or captured by 5' RACE. Instrument on record: NextSeq 500. Unique molecular identifiers were attached to individual cDNA molecules in the TCR library protocol so that sequencing error and PCR bias could be corrected. Sequencing covered both TCR alpha and beta chains, and within each sample the abundances of alpha and beta sequences were tightly co-correlated. The source study handled its data this way. Decombinator V4 was used to perform V gene, J gene and CDR3 annotation of TCR sequences. TCRs were defined as expanded if a significant change between any two time points was detected under a Poisson model with p below 0.0001. Abundances of TCRs were expressed as counts per million after normalisation to the total number of TCRs sequenced in each sample. MAIT TCRs were defined by TRAV1-2 paired with TRAJ12, TRAJ20 or TRAJ33, and iNKT TCRs by TRAV10 paired with TRAJ18. VDJdb, accessed 1 November 2021, was searched for CMV, EBV and SARS-CoV-2 annotated TCRs, with TCRs annotated for multiple antigens excluded. TCRdb applied fastp at Q25 and MiXCR to the public reads, then kept only in-frame beta chains. Duplicate CDR3 protein sequences are folded into a single record with the most common DNA and genes. These V and J calls are TCRdb output, not the study's own analysis. The sample table shows 100,000 to 140,000 distinct CDR3 sequences, and more than 9.5% are seen once. The ten largest account for approximately 7.3% of the sample.

The study was a case-control design nested within a healthcare worker cohort in London, UK, with weekly nasopharyngeal swab PCR tests and blood sampling. Healthcare workers were recruited during the week of the UK lockdown, between 23 and 31 March 2020, and followed weekly for up to roughly 15 weeks. From its cysteine to its phenylalanine, the CDR3 spans 12 amino acids. Only the CDR3 portion is preserved as DNA: 36 bases, with reading frame beginning at the first base. From a lookup of the germline V gene, CDR1 and CDR2 are SQVTM and ANQGSEA. V lost 7 bases and J lost 5 bases, and the count of bases not matched to a germline gene is 7.

The TCR originated in an adult who was a healthcare worker with PCR-confirmed SARS-CoV-2 infection or an uninfected control (not recorded which). Sequencing input: whole blood. The sequence joins TRBV29-1 to TRBJ2-7, and 8 junction bases match TRBD2. The CDR3 protein: CSAGTSSHEQYF. The nucleotides are TGCAGCGCCGGGACTAGTTCCCACGAGCAGTACTTC.